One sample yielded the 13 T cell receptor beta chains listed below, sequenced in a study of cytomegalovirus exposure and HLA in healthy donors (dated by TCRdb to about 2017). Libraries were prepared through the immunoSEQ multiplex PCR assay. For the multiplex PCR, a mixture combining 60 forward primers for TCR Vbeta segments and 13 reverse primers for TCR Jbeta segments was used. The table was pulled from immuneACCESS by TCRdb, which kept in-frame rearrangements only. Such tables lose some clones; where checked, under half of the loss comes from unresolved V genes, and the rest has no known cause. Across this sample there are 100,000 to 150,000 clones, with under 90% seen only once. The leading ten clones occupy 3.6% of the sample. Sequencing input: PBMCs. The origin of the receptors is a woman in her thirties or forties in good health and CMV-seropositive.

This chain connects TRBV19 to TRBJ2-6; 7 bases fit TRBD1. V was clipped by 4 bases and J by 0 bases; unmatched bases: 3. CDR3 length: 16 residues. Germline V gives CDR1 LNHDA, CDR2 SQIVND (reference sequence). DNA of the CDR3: TGTGCCAGTAGTAAGGGACAGCTCTCTGGGGCCAACGTCCTGACTTTC. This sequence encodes CASSKGQLSGANVLTF.

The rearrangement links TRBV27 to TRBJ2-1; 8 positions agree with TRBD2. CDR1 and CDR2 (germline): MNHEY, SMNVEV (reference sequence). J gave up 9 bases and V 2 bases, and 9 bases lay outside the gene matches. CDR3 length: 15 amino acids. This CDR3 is CASSLAAGGEGEQFF. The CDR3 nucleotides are TGTGCCAGCAGTTTAGCGGCGGGAGGAGAGGGTGAGCAGTTCTTC.

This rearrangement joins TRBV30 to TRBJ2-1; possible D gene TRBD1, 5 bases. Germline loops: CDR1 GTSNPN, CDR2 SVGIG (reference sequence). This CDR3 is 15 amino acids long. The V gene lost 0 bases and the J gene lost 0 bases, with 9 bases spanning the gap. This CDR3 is CAWSVGESSYNEQFF. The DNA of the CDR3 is TGTGCCTGGAGTGTAGGGGAAAGCTCCTACAATGAGCAGTTCTTC.

The CDR3 DNA reads as TGTGCCAGCTCCAATACAGGGGGCATCAATCAGCCCCAGCATTTT. Protein: CASSNTGGINQPQHF. The gene calls are TRBV27 and TRBJ1-5, with 9 nucleotides matching TRBD1. The CDR3 consists of 15 residues. Germline-derived CDR1 and CDR2 are MNHEY and SMNVEV (reference sequence). With 8 bases clipped from V and 3 bases from J, the junction kept 8 bases outside the gene matches.

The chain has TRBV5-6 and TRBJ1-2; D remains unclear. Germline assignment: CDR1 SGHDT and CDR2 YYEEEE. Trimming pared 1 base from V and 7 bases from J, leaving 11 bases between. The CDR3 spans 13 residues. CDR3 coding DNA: TGTGCCAGCAGCTTGCATAATGGCCGTGGCTACACCTTC. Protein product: CASSLHNGRGYTF.

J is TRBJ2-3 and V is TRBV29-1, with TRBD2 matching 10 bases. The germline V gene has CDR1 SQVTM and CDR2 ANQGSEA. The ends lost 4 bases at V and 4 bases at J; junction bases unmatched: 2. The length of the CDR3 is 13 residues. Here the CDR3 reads CSVGLAGADTQYF. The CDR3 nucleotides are TGCAGCGTTGGTCTAGCGGGAGCAGATACGCAGTATTTT.

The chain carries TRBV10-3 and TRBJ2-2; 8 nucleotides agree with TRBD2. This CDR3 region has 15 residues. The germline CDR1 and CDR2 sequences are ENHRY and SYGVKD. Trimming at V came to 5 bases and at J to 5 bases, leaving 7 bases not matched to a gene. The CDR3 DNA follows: TGTGCCATCAGTTTTAGCGGGGCCCCTACCGGGGAGCTGTTTTTT. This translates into CAISFSGAPTGELFF.

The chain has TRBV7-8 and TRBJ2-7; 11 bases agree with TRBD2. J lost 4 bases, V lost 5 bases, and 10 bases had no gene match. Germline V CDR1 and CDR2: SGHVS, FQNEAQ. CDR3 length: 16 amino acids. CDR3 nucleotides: TGTGCCAGCAGCCCGTTTACTAGCGGGAGTAAGTACGAGCAGTACTTC. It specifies CASSPFTSGSKYEQYF.

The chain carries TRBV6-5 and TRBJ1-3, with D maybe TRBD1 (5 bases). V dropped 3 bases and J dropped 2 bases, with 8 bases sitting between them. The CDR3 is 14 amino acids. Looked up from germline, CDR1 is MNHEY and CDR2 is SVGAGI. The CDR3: CASSYGATGNTIYF. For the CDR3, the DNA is TGTGCCAGCAGTTATGGGGCTACTGGAAACACCATATATTTT.

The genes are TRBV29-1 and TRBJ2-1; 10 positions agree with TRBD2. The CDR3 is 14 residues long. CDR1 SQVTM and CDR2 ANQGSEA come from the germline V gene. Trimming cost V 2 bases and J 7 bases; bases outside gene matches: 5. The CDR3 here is CSVESSGRLNEQFF. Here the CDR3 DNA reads TGCAGCGTTGAATCTAGCGGGAGATTGAATGAGCAGTTCTTC.

The CDR3 is CASSLDTGLAFYNEQFF. CDR3 sequence (DNA): TGTGCCAGCAGCTTAGATACGGGACTAGCTTTCTACAATGAGCAGTTCTTC. J is TRBJ2-1 and V is TRBV11-2; TRBD2 matches 9 bases. The CDR3 has 17 amino acids. V lost 0 bases and J lost 3; bases outside the gene matches: 6. Germline CDR1 and CDR2: SGHAT and FQNNGV.

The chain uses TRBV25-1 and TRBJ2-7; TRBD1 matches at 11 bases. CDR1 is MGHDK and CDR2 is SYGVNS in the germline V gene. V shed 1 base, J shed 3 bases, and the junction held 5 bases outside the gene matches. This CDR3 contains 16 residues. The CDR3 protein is CASSEWAGTGGYEQYF. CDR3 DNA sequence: TGTGCCAGCAGTGAATGGGCCGGGACAGGGGGCTACGAGCAGTACTTC.

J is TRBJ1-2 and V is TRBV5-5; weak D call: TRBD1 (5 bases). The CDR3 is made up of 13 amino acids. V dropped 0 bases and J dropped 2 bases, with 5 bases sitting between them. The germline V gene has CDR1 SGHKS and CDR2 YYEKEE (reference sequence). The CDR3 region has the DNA TGTGCCAGCAGCTTGGACAGGAACTATGGCTACACCTTC. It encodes CASSLDRNYGYTF.